One and the same sample provided the 24 T cell receptor beta chains below, sequenced in a study of naive and memory T cell subsets. The study's findings and limits: Possibly reflecting memory cells re-expressing CD45RA, a few larger clonotypes occurred in naive repertoires, especially CD8.

Two oligonucleotides, mixed equimolar, formed the beta constant-region primer covering TRBC1 and TRBC2. Four rounds of PCR amplified the ligated cDNA using nested alpha and beta constant-region primers plus SP2. TCRdb processed the UMI-ligation and nested PCR reads anew with MiXCR; each CDR3 protein has one entry. The sample shows 150,000 or so distinct CDR3 sequences, roughly 20% of them seen only once. Their recognized antigens are unknown. Sequences were obtained from naive CD4+ T cells from blood. The receptors stem from a human donor in good health.

This clonotype was seen only a few times. This chain connects TRBV7-3 to TRBJ2-7, with 7 bases matching TRBD2. CDR1 and CDR2 (germline): SGHTA, FQGTGA. The junction had 6 bases not matched to a gene; V was cut back by 2 bases and J by 2 bases. The CDR3 spans 15 residues. The CDR3 nucleotides read TGTGCCAGCAGCTTAGGCGGGGGTATGCCCTACGAGCAGTACTTC. Amino acid sequence: CASSLGGGMPYEQYF. Full variable domain (missing parts from reference TRBV7-3 and TRBJ2-7): GAGVSQTPSNKVTEKGKYVELRCDPISGHTALYWYRQSLGQGPEFLIYFQGTGAADDSGLPNDRFFAVRPEGSVSTLKIQRTERGDSAVYLCASSLGGGMPYEQYFGPGTRLTVT.

The sample holds a few counts of this clonotype. The chain links TRBV7-9 to TRBJ1-1, with TRBD1 as a possible D gene (5 bases). V lost 6 bases and J 4 bases, leaving 12 bases between the germline ends. The CDR3 loop spans 13 amino acids. Germline V gene sequence: CDR1 SEHNR, CDR2 FQNEAQ (reference sequence). The CDR3: CASSPGGGTEAFF. The CDR3 DNA reads as TGTGCCAGCAGTCCCGGGGGTGGCACTGAAGCTTTCTTT.

This clonotype was counted only a few times. This rearrangement joins TRBV12-3 or TRBV12-4 to TRBJ2-7, with 11 bases lining up with TRBD2. The CDR3 is 15 amino acids. The J segment lost 7 bases and the V segment lost 8 bases, leaving 13 bases of the junction unmatched. In DNA form, the CDR3 reads TGTGCCAGCTGTTCAGTTTTCGGACTAGCGGGTGAGCAGTACTTC. Encoded protein: CASCSVFGLAGEQYF.

This clonotype has only one observation. The V and J genes are TRBV7-2 and TRBJ2-1, with a tentative D call TRBD1 (5 bases). Germline lookup yields CDR1 SGHTA and CDR2 FQGNSA. Between the trimmed V and J ends, which lost 2 bases and 6 bases, there was a span of 11 bases. CDR3 length equals 14 residues. The CDR3 loop is CASSLQGGGNEQFF. CDR3 DNA sequence: TGTGCCAGCAGCTTACAGGGTGGTGGCAATGAGCAGTTCTTC.

This clonotype has just a few counts. V and J are TRBV7-2 and TRBJ2-7; D is perhaps TRBD2 (7 bases). This CDR3 contains 13 residues. Germline CDR1 reads SGHTA; CDR2 reads FQGNSA. V was shortened by 3 bases and J by 6 bases, with 12 bases between the two germline ends. In nucleotides, the CDR3 is TGTGCCAGCAGCTTGACAGGCGGGGGCGAGCAGTACTTC. It is translated as CASSLTGGGEQYF.

Only one count was recorded for this clonotype. The J gene is TRBJ1-1, the V gene TRBV6-2 or TRBV6-3; TRBD1 matches at 11 bases. Germline assignment: CDR1 MNHEY and CDR2 SVGEGT. CDR3 length equals 15 residues. The J segment lost 4 bases and the V segment lost 6 bases, leaving 7 bases of the junction unmatched. CDR3: CASRGTGTGGTEAFF. In nucleotides, the CDR3 is TGTGCCAGCAGGGGAACGGGGACAGGGGGCACTGAAGCTTTCTTT.

This clonotype came up a few times. The chain has TRBV6-5 and TRBJ2-6; weak D call: TRBD2 (5 bases). This CDR3 has 16 amino acids. Germline V gene lookup returns CDR1 MNHEY and CDR2 SVGAGI. V lost 6 bases and J 0 bases, leaving 12 bases between the germline ends. In nucleotides, the CDR3 is TGTGCCAGCAGCCTCCTCGGGATCTCTGGGGCCAACGTCCTGACTTTC. Translating it yields CASSLLGISGANVLTF.

This clonotype was counted a few times. CDR3 nucleotides: TGTGCCAGCAGGACTAGCGGGAGTGACGAGCAGTACTTC. The encoded protein is CASRTSGSDEQYF. The chain uses TRBV28 and TRBJ2-7; 12 nucleotides match TRBD2. Germline CDR1 and CDR2: MDHEN and SYDVKM. Trimming removed 6 bases from V and 5 bases from J; junction bases left unmatched: 2. This CDR3 has 13 amino acids.

In its sample, this clonotype was seen many times. The rearrangement joins TRBV6-5 to TRBJ2-7; 8 nucleotides agree with TRBD1. The germline CDR1 and CDR2 sequences are MNHEY and SVGAGI. The trim removed 6 bases at V and 12 bases at J, leaving 10 bases unmatched. This CDR3 has 12 residues. For the CDR3, the DNA is TGTGCCAGCAGCTCCCCCGGACAGGGCCCGTACTTC. Protein sequence: CASSSPGQGPYF.

This clonotype was counted a few times. The CDR3 bases are TGCAGCGCCGGGTTCTCCGCTGAGACCCAGTACTTC. Protein: CSAGFSAETQYF. The V gene is TRBV29-1, the J gene TRBJ2-5; D gene ambiguous. Germline V gives CDR1 SQVTM, CDR2 ANQGSEA. Trimming left V 7 bases short and J 5 bases short, with 14 bases between. The CDR3 is 12 residues long.

There are a few counts of this clonotype. The chain couples TRBV5-1 to TRBJ2-7, with 10 bases matching TRBD1. In germline, CDR1 is SGHRS, CDR2 YFSETQ. The CDR3 has 15 residues. The V segment lost 7 bases and the J segment 6 bases; nucleotides outside the gene matches: 13. CDR3 region: CASRSGQGVVGEQYF. The CDR3, as DNA: TGCGCCAGCCGCTCCGGACAGGGGGTGGTGGGCGAGCAGTACTTC.

The sample holds a few counts of this clonotype. The V and J genes are TRBV6-5 and TRBJ2-1; D is perhaps TRBD1 (6 bases). The germline CDR1 and CDR2 sequences are MNHEY and SVGAGI. This CDR3 spans 19 amino acids. V was cut by 0 bases and J by 1 base, with 19 bases left in between. In DNA, the CDR3 is TGTGCCAGCAGTTACTCGACGGGGCTCAGGGGAATGTCCTACAATGAGCAGTTCTTC. This translates into CASSYSTGLRGMSYNEQFF.

This clonotype was detected only a few times. The chain joins TRBV12-3 or TRBV12-4 to TRBJ2-7, with a possible D match to TRBD1 (6 bases). Trimming shortened V by 7 bases and J by 2 bases, and 15 bases separated the two germline ends. The CDR3 sequence is 14 residues long. The DNA for the CDR3 is TGTGCCAGCACTAAGGACAGCTTCGCCTACGAGCAGTACTTC. Residues: CASTKDSFAYEQYF.

The J gene is TRBJ2-7, the V gene TRBV6-1, with TRBD1 as a possible D gene (6 bases). Trimming took off 10 bases at V and 0 bases at J, with 13 bases between the two ends. This CDR3 is 13 amino acids long. CDR1 MNHNS and CDR2 SASEGT come from the germline V gene. This CDR3 reads CATKTGGSYEQYF. Written as DNA, the CDR3 is TGTGCCACCAAGACAGGAGGCTCCTACGAGCAGTACTTC.

A few counts support this clonotype. The rearrangement uses TRBV28 and TRBJ2-7; 12 nucleotides line up with TRBD1. V trimming: 5 bases; J trimming: 5 bases; junction bases outside the gene matches: 7. Germline-derived CDR1 and CDR2 are MDHEN and SYDVKM. The CDR3 sequence is 15 residues long. CDR3 DNA: TGTGCCAGCAGTCTGGGACAGGGGGCCTTTAACGAGCAGTACTTC. Translated: CASSLGQGAFNEQYF.

This clonotype has a handful of counts. The chain links TRBV5-1 to TRBJ2-7, with D possibly being TRBD1 (6 bases). The length of the CDR3 is 15 residues. The germline gives CDR1 SGHRS, CDR2 YFSETQ. V lost 0 bases and J lost 3, with 13 bases in between. This CDR3 is CASSLEAGAYYEQYF. CDR3 coding DNA: TGCGCCAGCAGCTTGGAAGCAGGGGCCTACTACGAGCAGTACTTC.

The V gene is TRBV14, the J gene TRBJ2-7; 8 bases are shared with TRBD2. Germline V gene sequence: CDR1 SGHDN, CDR2 FVKESK. With 1 base clipped from V and 7 bases from J, the junction kept 6 bases outside the gene matches. This CDR3 has 14 residues. In nucleotides, the CDR3 is TGTGCCAGCAGCCAAGCGGGAGGGCCGTGGGAGCAGTACTTC. This translates into CASSQAGGPWEQYF. Supplemented by reference TRBV14 and TRBJ2-7, the full variable domain reads EAGVTQFPSHSVIEKGQTVTLRCDPISGHDNLYWYRRVMGKEIKFLLHFVKESKQDESGMPNNRFLAERTGGTYSTLKVQPAELEDSGVYFCASSQAGGPWEQYFGPGTRLTVT.

The V call is TRBV5-1, the J call TRBJ2-5; 7 bases line up with TRBD1. The CDR3 length is 16 residues. With 0 bases clipped from V and 1 base from J, the junction kept 6 bases outside the gene matches. CDR1 is SGHRS, CDR2 YFSETQ, per germline. CDR3 residues: CASSLGGTGAQETQYF. CDR3 DNA: TGCGCCAGCAGCTTGGGGGGAACAGGGGCCCAAGAGACCCAGTACTTC.

The rearrangement joins TRBV6-5 to TRBJ2-7; D ambiguous. The V and J ends lost 0 bases and 1 base respectively, with 13 bases between them. Germline CDR1 MNHEY, CDR2 SVGAGI. The CDR3 loop spans 16 amino acids. CDR3 in DNA: TGTGCCAGCAGTTACTCAATTTCGGGCCAGTCCTACGAGCAGTACTTC. Encoded protein: CASSYSISGQSYEQYF.

V and J are TRBV28 and TRBJ1-1, with unresolved D. This CDR3 contains 14 residues. Germline CDR1 MDHEN, CDR2 SYDVKM. Trimming took 1 base from V and 8 from J, leaving 14 bases between them. In DNA, the CDR3 is TGTGCCAGCAGTTTATTTGGAGGGAAGAGAGAAGCTTTCTTT. It yields the protein CASSLFGGKREAFF.

This chain joins TRBV20-1 and TRBJ1-1; D not resolved. CDR3 length equals 14 residues. From germline, CDR1 is DFQATT and CDR2 SNEGSKA (reference sequence). The V end was cut by 3 bases, the J end by 1 base, with 12 bases between. Written as DNA, the CDR3 is TGCAGTGCTAGTACTTGGGCGAGGAACACTGAAGCTTTCTTT. The encoded protein is CSASTWARNTEAFF.

This clonotype was detected only a few times. CDR3 sequence reads: CASSRASGGSSYNEQFF. The CDR3 bases are TGTGCCAGCAGTCGGGCTAGCGGGGGAAGCTCCTACAATGAGCAGTTCTTC. This rearrangement joins TRBV25-1 to TRBJ2-1; 10 bases map to TRBD2. The V gene end was trimmed by 5 bases and the J gene end by 0 bases; junction bases not matched to a gene: 7. The CDR3 spans 17 residues. Germline V gives CDR1 MGHDK, CDR2 SYGVNS.

This clonotype was seen repeatedly, ten times or more. The CDR3 DNA is TGTGCCAGCAGCGCCCGTATACTAGCGGACGAGCACAATGAGCAGTTCTTC. Protein: CASSARILADEHNEQFF. This sequence joins TRBV7-6 and TRBJ2-1, with 8 bases identical to TRBD2. Germline CDR1 reads SGHVS; CDR2 reads FNYEAQ. This CDR3 contains 17 residues. Trimming took 5 bases from V and 5 from J; bases not matched to a gene: 14.

This clonotype has just a few counts. The chain joins TRBV7-3 to TRBJ2-3; either TRBD1 or TRBD2 may supply D (5 bases each). The V end was cut by 2 bases, the J end by 10 bases, with 16 bases between. Germline V gene lookup returns CDR1 SGHTA and CDR2 FQGTGA. The CDR3 has 14 amino acids. The CDR3 DNA follows: TGTGCCAGCAGCTTATCACCGACTCGGGGACCGCAGTATTTT. Its protein is CASSLSPTRGPQYF.